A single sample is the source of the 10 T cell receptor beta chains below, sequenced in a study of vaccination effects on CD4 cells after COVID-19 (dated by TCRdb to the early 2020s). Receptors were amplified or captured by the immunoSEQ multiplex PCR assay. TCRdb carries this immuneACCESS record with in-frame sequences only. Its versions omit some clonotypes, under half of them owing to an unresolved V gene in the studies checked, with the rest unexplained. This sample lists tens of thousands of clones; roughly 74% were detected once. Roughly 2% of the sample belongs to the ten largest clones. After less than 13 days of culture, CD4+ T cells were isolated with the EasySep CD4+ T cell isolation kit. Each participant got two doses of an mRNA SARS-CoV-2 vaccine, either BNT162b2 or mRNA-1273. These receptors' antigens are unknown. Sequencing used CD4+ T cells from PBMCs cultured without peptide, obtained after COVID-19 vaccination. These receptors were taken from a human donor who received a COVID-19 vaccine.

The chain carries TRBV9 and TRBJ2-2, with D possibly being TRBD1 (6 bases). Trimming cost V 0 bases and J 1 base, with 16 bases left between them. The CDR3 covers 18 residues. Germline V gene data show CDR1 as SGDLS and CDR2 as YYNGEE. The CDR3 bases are TGTGCCAGCAGCGTAGGAAGGAAGGGACACCGGAACACCGGGGAGCTGTTTTTT. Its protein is CASSVGRKGHRNTGELFF.

CDR3 bases: TGTGCCAGCAGCTATAGACAGGGTAATGGCTACACCTTC. It yields the protein CASSYRQGNGYTF. This chain uses TRBV5-4 with TRBJ1-2, with 7 bases identical to TRBD1. CDR1 SGHNT and CDR2 YYREEE come from the germline V gene (reference sequence). The V gene end was trimmed by 3 bases and the J gene end by 6 bases; junction bases not matched to a gene: 5. CDR3 length: 13 amino acids.

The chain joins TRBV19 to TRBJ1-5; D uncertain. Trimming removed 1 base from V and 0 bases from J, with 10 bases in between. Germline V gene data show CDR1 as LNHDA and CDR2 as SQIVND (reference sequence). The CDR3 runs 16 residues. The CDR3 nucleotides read TGTGCCAGTAGTATAGGAACAGCCCTTAGCAATCAGCCCCAGCATTTT. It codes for CASSIGTALSNQPQHF.

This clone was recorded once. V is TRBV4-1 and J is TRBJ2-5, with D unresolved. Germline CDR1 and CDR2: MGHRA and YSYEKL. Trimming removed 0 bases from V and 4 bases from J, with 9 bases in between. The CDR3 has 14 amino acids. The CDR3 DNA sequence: TGCGCCAGCAGCCAAGAAGGTGGGCGAGAGACCCAGTACTTC. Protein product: CASSQEGGRETQYF.

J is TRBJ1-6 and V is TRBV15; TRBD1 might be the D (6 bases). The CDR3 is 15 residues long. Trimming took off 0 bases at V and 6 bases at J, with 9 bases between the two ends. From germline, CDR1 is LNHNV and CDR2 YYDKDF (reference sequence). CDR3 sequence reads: CATSRDGTFNSPLHF. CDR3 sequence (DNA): TGTGCCACCAGCAGAGACGGGACATTTAATTCACCCCTCCACTTT.

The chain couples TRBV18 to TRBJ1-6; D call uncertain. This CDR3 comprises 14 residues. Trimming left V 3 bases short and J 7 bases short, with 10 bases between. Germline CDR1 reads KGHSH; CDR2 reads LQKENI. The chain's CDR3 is CASSPEVINSPLHF. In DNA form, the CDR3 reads TGTGCCAGCTCACCCGAAGTAATAAATTCACCCCTCCACTTT.

CDR3 DNA sequence: TGTGCCAGTAGTATTCGGGGGATAACCGACATAGATCCTGAAGCTTTCTTT. Protein sequence: CASSIRGITDIDPEAFF. The rearrangement joins TRBV19 to TRBJ1-1; D might be TRBD1 (5 bases). The CDR3 sequence is 17 residues long. The V gene lost 3 bases and the J gene lost 6 bases, with 23 bases spanning the gap. Germline assignment: CDR1 LNHDA and CDR2 SQIVND (reference sequence). The full variable domain, its missing parts supplied by reference TRBV19 and TRBJ1-1, is DGGITQSPKYLFRKEGQNVTLSCEQNLNHDAMYWYRQDPGQGLRLIYYSQIVNDFQKGDIAEGYSVSREKKESFPLTVTSAQKNPTAFYLCASSIRGITDIDPEAFFGQGTRLTVV.

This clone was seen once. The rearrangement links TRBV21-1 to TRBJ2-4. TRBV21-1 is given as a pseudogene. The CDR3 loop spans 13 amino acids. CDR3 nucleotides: TGTGCCAGCAGGGGGGTAGCCAAAAACATTCAGTACTTC. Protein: CASRGVAKNIQYF.

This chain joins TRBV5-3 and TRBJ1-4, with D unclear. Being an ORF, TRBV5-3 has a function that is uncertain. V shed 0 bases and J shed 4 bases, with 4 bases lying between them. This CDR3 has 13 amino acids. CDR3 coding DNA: TGTGCCAGAAGCTTGGGGGGTAATGAAAAACTGTTTTTT. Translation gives CARSLGGNEKLFF.

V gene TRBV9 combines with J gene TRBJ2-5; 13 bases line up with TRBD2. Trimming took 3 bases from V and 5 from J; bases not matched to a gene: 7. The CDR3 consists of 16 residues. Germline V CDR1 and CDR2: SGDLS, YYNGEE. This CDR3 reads CASSASGLAGVETQYF. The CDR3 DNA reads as TGTGCCAGCAGCGCCAGCGGACTAGCGGGGGTGGAGACCCAGTACTTC.